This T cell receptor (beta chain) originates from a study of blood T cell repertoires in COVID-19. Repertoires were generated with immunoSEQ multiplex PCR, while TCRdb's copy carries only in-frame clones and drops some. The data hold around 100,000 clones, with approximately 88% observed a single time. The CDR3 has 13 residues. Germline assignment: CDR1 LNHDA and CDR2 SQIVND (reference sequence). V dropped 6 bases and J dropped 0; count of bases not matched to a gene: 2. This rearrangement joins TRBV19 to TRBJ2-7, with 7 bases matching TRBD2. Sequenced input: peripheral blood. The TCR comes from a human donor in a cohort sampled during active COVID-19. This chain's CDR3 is CASSLAASYEQYF. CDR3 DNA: TGTGCCAGTAGCCTAGCGGCCTCCTACGAGCAGTACTTC.